These 18 T cell receptor beta chains originate from one sample sequenced in a study of T cells in Graves' hyperthyroidism and ophthalmopathy. Amplified regions were TCR beta CDR3 sequences from RNA transcripts. Initially, a first-round RT-PCR of the TCR CDR3 employed the HTBI primer set. TCRdb called the multiplex PCR reads again in MiXCR, with one record for every CDR3 protein. Of a few hundred thousand distinct CDR3 sequences detected, roughly a sixth appear once; the ten largest clones hold about 56%. Sample: blood. The receptors here all came from a woman aged 45 to 65 with Graves' hyperthyroidism.

This clonotype was seen ten or more times. The CDR3 sequence is CASSEPEQYF. The CDR3 DNA reads as TGTGCCAGCAGTGAACCCGAGCAGTACTTC. The chain uses TRBV2 and TRBJ2-7, with D unresolved. Trimming shortened V by 2 bases and J by 6 bases, and 2 bases separated the two germline ends. CDR1 SNHLY and CDR2 FYNNEI come from the germline V gene. This CDR3 comprises 10 residues.

This clonotype was seen at least ten times. This chain links TRBV7-8 with TRBJ2-1; tentatively, D is TRBD2 (5 bases). The V and J ends lost 4 bases and 0 bases respectively, with 16 bases between them. The CDR3 spans 17 residues. Looked up from germline, CDR1 is SGHVS and CDR2 is FQNEAQ. Written as DNA, the CDR3 is TGTGCCAGCAGCTACCTACCGGGATTGAGCTCCTACAATGAGCAGTTCTTC. As protein: CASSYLPGLSSYNEQFF. Full variable domain (outside the CDR3, taken from reference TRBV7-8 and TRBJ2-1): GAGVSQSPRYKVAKRGQDVALRCDPISGHVSLFWYQQALGQGPEFLTYFQNEAQLDKSGLPSDRFFAERPEGSVSTLKIQRTQQEDSAVYLCASSYLPGLSSYNEQFFGPGTRLTVL.

The V and J genes are TRBV30 and TRBJ2-3; D gene ambiguous. The germline CDR1 and CDR2 sequences are GTSNPN and SVGIG (reference sequence). The CDR3 consists of 13 residues. The V end lost 2 bases, the J end lost 4 bases, and 10 bases lay between the germline ends. CDR3 sequence reads: CAWSLRTPDTQYF. CDR3 nucleotides: TGTGCCTGGAGTCTCAGGACCCCAGATACGCAGTATTTT.

The sample holds many counts of this clonotype. This chain connects TRBV3-1 to TRBJ2-3; D perhaps matches TRBD1 (6 bases). Per germline, CDR1 LGHDT and CDR2 YNNKEL (reference sequence). V lost 1 base, J lost 2 bases, and 10 bases lay in between. The CDR3 has 15 amino acids. The CDR3 DNA reads TGTGCCAGCAGCCAAGTAGGGGGTGACACAGATACGCAGTATTTT. Translated, it gives CASSQVGGDTDTQYF.

Ten or more counts support this clonotype. The V and J genes are TRBV28 and TRBJ2-3; 7 nucleotides align to TRBD2. Trimming removed 2 bases from V and 2 bases from J; junction bases left unmatched: 7. The CDR3 totals 16 residues. In germline, CDR1 is MDHEN, CDR2 SYDVKM. CDR3 amino acids: CASSLRGGSPTDTQYF. The CDR3 DNA follows: TGTGCCAGCAGTTTACGGGGCGGGAGTCCCACAGATACGCAGTATTTT.

This clonotype was recorded a few times. The chain links TRBV9 to TRBJ2-2; D remains unclear. Looked up from germline, CDR1 is SGDLS and CDR2 is YYNGEE. With 0 bases removed from V and 0 bases from J, the gap between germline ends came to 9 bases. The CDR3 runs 16 residues. CDR3 loop: CASSVGHTSNTGELFF. The CDR3 DNA is TGTGCCAGCAGCGTAGGACACACATCGAACACCGGGGAGCTGTTTTTT.

In its sample, this clonotype was seen a few times. The rearrangement links TRBV7-9 to TRBJ1-2, with TRBD1 as a possible D gene (6 bases). V lost 5 bases to trimming and J lost 4 bases, with 14 bases between them. CDR1 is SEHNR, CDR2 FQNEAQ, per germline (reference sequence). This CDR3 region has 14 residues. CDR3 sequence: CASSTSGGLYGYTF. The CDR3 bases are TGTGCCAGCAGCACATCGGGGGGGCTCTATGGCTACACCTTC.

The V gene is TRBV29-1, the J gene TRBJ1-2; D perhaps matches TRBD1 (5 bases). CDR1 is SQVTM, CDR2 ANQGSEA, per germline. V was shortened by 3 bases and J by 5 bases, with 10 bases between the two germline ends. This CDR3 spans 12 amino acids. The CDR3 DNA follows: TGCAGCGTTGATAAGGGGTCTTATGGCTACACCTTC. Its protein product is CSVDKGSYGYTF.

This clonotype was seen repeatedly, ten times or more. V usage is TRBV5-1 and J usage is TRBJ2-3; D remains unclear. Trimming stripped 6 bases from V and 1 base from J, with 15 bases between. Per the germline V gene, CDR1 is SGHRS and CDR2 is YFSETQ. This CDR3 spans 15 amino acids. As DNA, the CDR3 is TGCGCCAGCAACCTCGTGGGGTCCGGCACAGATACGCAGTATTTT. Amino acids: CASNLVGSGTDTQYF.

The table lists this clonotype with a few counts. Just one base apart from a much larger clone, this may be a read error. This chain links TRBV28 with TRBJ2-7; TRBD2 matches at 9 bases. The V gene end was trimmed by 9 bases and the J gene end by 8 bases; junction bases not matched to a gene: 11. The CDR3 sequence is 13 residues long. Germline-derived CDR1 and CDR2 are MDHEN and SYDVKM. The DNA for the CDR3 is TGTGCCAGTCATAGCGGGAGAGTATACAAGCAGTACTTC. It yields the protein CASHSGRVYKQYF. The whole variable domain, remainder taken from reference TRBV28 and TRBJ2-7, is DVKVTQSSRYLVKRTGEKVFLECVQDMDHENMFWYRQDPGLGLRLIYFSYDVKMKEKGDIPEGYSVSREKKERFSLILESASTNQTSMYLCASHSGRVYKQYFGPGTRLTVT.

The table lists this clonotype with a few counts. The gene calls are TRBV7-8 and TRBJ1-4; the D gene is possibly TRBD1 (5 bases). The CDR3 is made up of 17 amino acids. V was pared by 2 bases and J by 4 bases, with 17 bases between. Germline lookup yields CDR1 SGHVS and CDR2 FQNEAQ. In DNA form, the CDR3 reads TGTGCCAGCAGCTTATTTATGCCTGGGGCTTTTAATGAAAAACTGTTTTTT. This sequence encodes CASSLFMPGAFNEKLFF.

Many counts were recorded for this clonotype. The V and J genes are TRBV20-1 and TRBJ1-5; D might be TRBD1 (5 bases). The CDR3 is 15 residues long. The germline V gene encodes CDR1 DFQATT and CDR2 SNEGSKA (reference sequence). Trimming shortened V by 6 bases and J by 4 bases, and 19 bases separated the two germline ends. CDR3 sequence: CSANRSGQRNQPQHF. The CDR3 coding sequence is TGCAGTGCCAACCGCTCGGGGCAAAGAAATCAGCCCCAGCATTTT.

This clonotype was found many times. The V gene is TRBV7-2, the J gene TRBJ1-5, with D unresolved. Germline values: CDR1 SGHTA, CDR2 FQGNSA. The CDR3 is 15 residues long. V dropped 1 base and J dropped 4 bases, with 11 bases sitting between them. Written as DNA, the CDR3 is TGTGCCAGCAGCTTAGGGCAGCTCCTTAATCAGCCCCAGCATTTT. Translating gives CASSLGQLLNQPQHF.

This clonotype has ten or more counts. This chain joins TRBV28 and TRBJ1-5; D unclear. Germline V gene lookup returns CDR1 MDHEN and CDR2 SYDVKM. Trimming took off 7 bases at V and 5 bases at J, with 15 bases between the two ends. CDR3 size: 14 residues. The CDR3 DNA sequence: TGTGCCAGCAATCTTCAGCTTGGGGATCAGCCCCAGCATTTT. Translating gives CASNLQLGDQPQHF. The full variable domain, in which reference TRBV28 and TRBJ1-5 provide the parts outside the CDR3, is DVKVTQSSRYLVKRTGEKVFLECVQDMDHENMFWYRQDPGLGLRLIYFSYDVKMKEKGDIPEGYSVSREKKERFSLILESASTNQTSMYLCASNLQLGDQPQHFGDGTRLSIL.

This clonotype was counted many times. The gene calls are TRBV11-3 and TRBJ2-1; D tentatively reads TRBD1 or TRBD2 (6 bases each). The CDR3 consists of 16 residues. V was clipped by 8 bases and J by 0 bases, with 17 bases between them. Germline CDR1 SGHNT, CDR2 YENEEA. CDR3 coding DNA: TGTGCCAGCTTGGGTCAGGAGGGGGACTCCTACAATGAGCAGTTCTTC. Protein product: CASLGQEGDSYNEQFF.

This clonotype was observed at least ten times. V gene TRBV4-1 combines with J gene TRBJ2-5; D perhaps matches TRBD2 (5 bases). Trimming took off 5 bases at V and 5 bases at J, with 15 bases between the two ends. The CDR3 extends over 14 amino acids. From germline, CDR1 is MGHRA and CDR2 YSYEKL. This CDR3 reads CASSGLLDGETQYF. CDR3 nucleotides: TGCGCCAGCAGCGGCCTACTAGACGGGGAGACCCAGTACTTC.

A few counts support this clonotype. The chain links TRBV9 to TRBJ2-1; a possible D gene is TRBD1 (6 bases). Germline assignment: CDR1 SGDLS and CDR2 YYNGEE. With 0 bases removed from V and 2 bases from J, the gap between germline ends came to 15 bases. CDR3 length equals 17 residues. The CDR3 DNA is TGTGCCAGCAGCGTAGAACTTAGACAGGCACCCTACAATGAGCAGTTCTTC. Its protein is CASSVELRQAPYNEQFF.

In this sample, this clonotype turned up many times. The CDR3 spells CASSRESTGFGETQYF. In nucleotides, the CDR3 is TGTGCCAGCAGCCGCGAATCGACAGGGTTCGGTGAGACCCAGTACTTC. This chain connects TRBV7-2 to TRBJ2-5, with TRBD1 matching 7 bases. The germline gives CDR1 SGHTA, CDR2 FQGNSA. CDR3 length: 16 residues. V lost 5 bases to trimming and J lost 5 bases; unmatched junction nucleotides: 14. Filled out from reference TRBV7-2 and TRBJ2-5, the complete variable domain reads GAGVSQSPSNKVTEKGKDVELRCDPISGHTALYWYRQSLGQGLEFLIYFQGNSAPDKSGLPSDRFSAERTGGSVSTLTIQRTQQEDSAVYLCASSRESTGFGETQYFGPGTRLLVL.